The source of this T cell receptor (beta chain) is a study of control samples from healthy donors and cancer patients. V shed 4 bases and J 5 bases; nucleotides not matched to a gene: 2. CDR1 SGDLS and CDR2 YYNGEE come from the germline V gene. This CDR3 has 13 residues. Only in-frame clones appear in the TCRdb table, and some are missing; sequencing was by immunoSEQ multiplex PCR. The data hold about 73,000 clones, with about 90% observed a single time. The source is a woman between 45 and 65 years old in good health. This rearrangement joins TRBV9 to TRBJ1-2; 10 nucleotides line up with TRBD1. Sequences were obtained from blood. The CDR3 DNA sequence: TGTGCCAGCAGCATGGGACAGGGGTATGGCTACACCTTC. It specifies CASSMGQGYGYTF.